These 29 T cell receptor beta chains came from one sample sequenced in a study of T cells in Graves' hyperthyroidism and ophthalmopathy. Researchers took RNA transcripts and amplified the TCR beta CDR3 regions from them. TCR CDR3 regions were first amplified by RT-PCR with HTBI primers. TCRdb redid the calling of the multiplex PCR reads with MiXCR, one entry per CDR3 protein. Of about 640,000 distinct CDR3 sequences in the sample, less than 25% were seen once. Sequencing used blood. These receptors were collected from a young man with Graves' ophthalmopathy.

This clonotype was detected ten times or more. The chain uses TRBV11-2 and TRBJ2-7; D gene unclear. This CDR3 is built from 14 residues. Deletions cut 3 bases from V and 6 bases from J, with 15 bases between. In germline, CDR1 is SGHAT, CDR2 FQNNGV. Here the CDR3 DNA reads TGTGCCAGCAGCTTGGGGATGGATGGGGTCGAGCAGTACTTC. Translation: CASSLGMDGVEQYF.

The sample holds a few counts of this clonotype. This chain links TRBV12-5 with TRBJ1-1; the D gene is possibly TRBD1 (5 bases). CDR1 and CDR2 (germline): LGHNT, FRNRAP. The ends were cut back, 4 bases at V and 4 bases at J, with 10 bases in the middle. This CDR3 is 13 amino acids long. CDR3 amino acids: CASGSGAGTEAFF. The DNA of the CDR3 is TGTGCTAGTGGTTCCGGGGCGGGCACTGAAGCTTTCTTT. Full variable domain (remainder filled in from reference TRBV12-5 and TRBJ1-1): DARVTQTPRHKVTEMGQEVTMRCQPILGHNTVFWYRQTMMQGLELLAYFRNRAPLDDSGMPKDRFSAEMPDATLATLKIQPSEPRDSAVYFCASGSGAGTEAFFGQGTRLTVV.

This clonotype appeared a few times. The V gene is TRBV28, the J gene TRBJ1-2; TRBD1 agrees at 8 bases. The germline V gene has CDR1 MDHEN and CDR2 SYDVKM. The CDR3 totals 13 residues. Trimming removed 5 bases from V and 8 bases from J; junction bases left unmatched: 7. CDR3 region: CASSLRTGRGYTF. CDR3 sequence (DNA): TGTGCCAGCAGTCTGCGGACAGGGAGGGGCTACACCTTC.

This clonotype was seen just once. The chain employs TRBV7-2 and TRBJ2-4; weak D call: TRBD1 (7 bases). The CDR3 length is 14 residues. With 11 bases removed from V and 3 bases from J, the gap between germline ends came to 17 bases. Germline V gene sequence: CDR1 SGHTA, CDR2 FQGNSA. CDR3 in DNA: TGTGCCTCGGGCGGGGACAGCTTCAAAAACATTCAGTACTTC. Translation gives CASGGDSFKNIQYF.

J is TRBJ2-3 and V is TRBV14, with D possibly being TRBD2 (5 bases). Germline assignment: CDR1 SGHDN and CDR2 FVKESK. The CDR3 contains 12 residues. Deletions cut 3 bases from V and 10 bases from J, with 11 bases between. CDR3 amino acids: CASSQVPGAQYF. The CDR3 coding sequence is TGTGCCAGCAGCCAGGTTCCCGGGGCGCAGTATTTT.

This clonotype was detected only a few times. V gene TRBV28 combines with J gene TRBJ2-5; 10 positions match TRBD2. Germline trimming cut 8 bases from V and 7 bases from J; bases unmatched to any gene: 10. Germline values: CDR1 MDHEN, CDR2 SYDVKM. This CDR3 comprises 14 residues. CDR3 in amino acids: CASGTSGAWGTQYF. Written as DNA, the CDR3 is TGTGCCAGCGGCACTAGCGGGGCGTGGGGGACCCAGTACTTC.

In its sample, this clonotype was seen many times. This chain links TRBV6-1 with TRBJ2-5; 8 bases line up with TRBD2. The CDR3 is made up of 13 amino acids. Germline V gene lookup returns CDR1 MNHNS and CDR2 SASEGT. The J segment lost 10 bases and the V segment lost 5 bases, leaving 9 bases of the junction unmatched. The CDR3 reads CASSSPGRADQYF. The CDR3 nucleotides are TGTGCCAGCAGTTCCCCCGGGAGGGCCGACCAGTACTTC.

The sample holds many counts of this clonotype. The gene calls are TRBV7-8 and TRBJ2-7, with D possibly being TRBD2 (6 bases). The CDR3 spans 14 residues. Deletions cut 5 bases from V and 3 bases from J, with 14 bases between. The germline V gene encodes CDR1 SGHVS and CDR2 FQNEAQ. Written as DNA, the CDR3 is TGTGCCAGCAGCCAGTCACTAGCCAACTACGAGCAGTACTTC. Protein: CASSQSLANYEQYF. The full variable domain, completed using reference TRBV7-8 and TRBJ2-7, is GAGVSQSPRYKVAKRGQDVALRCDPISGHVSLFWYQQALGQGPEFLTYFQNEAQLDKSGLPSDRFFAERPEGSVSTLKIQRTQQEDSAVYLCASSQSLANYEQYFGPGTRLTVT.

The chain is built from TRBV7-9 and TRBJ2-1; no reliable D call. Trimming removed 4 bases from V and 5 bases from J, with 6 bases in between. The CDR3 has 12 amino acids. Germline V lookup: CDR1 SEHNR, CDR2 FQNEAQ (reference sequence). The CDR3 DNA follows: TGTGCCAGCAGCTCGCAGAACAATGAGCAGTTCTTC. As protein: CASSSQNNEQFF.

In its sample, this clonotype was seen a few times. CDR3 DNA sequence: TGCGCCCTGAAGGGGCAGGGAGGGCGAGATACGCAGTATTTT. Residues: CALKGQGGRDTQYF. The chain joins TRBV10-1 to TRBJ2-3; 7 bases are shared with TRBD2. From germline, CDR1 is WNHNN and CDR2 SYGVQD (reference sequence). Trimming cost V 11 bases and J 5 bases; bases outside gene matches: 13. The CDR3 consists of 14 residues.

The table lists this clonotype with many counts. This chain joins TRBV15 and TRBJ1-2; weak D call: TRBD1 (5 bases). CDR3 length: 13 residues. Trimming stripped 5 bases from V and 8 bases from J, with 15 bases between. Germline values: CDR1 LNHNV, CDR2 YYDKDF (reference sequence). The CDR3 reads CATSPLGDGGYTF. CDR3 coding DNA: TGTGCCACCAGCCCCTTAGGGGACGGAGGCTACACCTTC.

The chain has TRBV6-4 and TRBJ1-5, with 7 bases aligning to TRBD1. The J segment lost 3 bases and the V segment lost 4 bases, leaving 6 bases of the junction unmatched. This CDR3 region has 15 residues. CDR1 is MRHNA, CDR2 SNTAGT, per germline. The CDR3: CASSVVQGNNQPQHF. CDR3 nucleotide sequence: TGTGCCAGCAGTGTTGTACAGGGGAACAATCAGCCCCAGCATTTT.

The rearrangement links TRBV6-1 to TRBJ2-7; no reliable D call. The germline V gene has CDR1 MNHNS and CDR2 SASEGT. The V end was cut by 6 bases, the J end by 0 bases, with 12 bases between. The CDR3 runs 14 residues. The CDR3 DNA is TGTGCCAGCAGAGCTGACTGGAACTCCTACGAGCAGTACTTC. Translating gives CASRADWNSYEQYF.

There are many counts of this clonotype. The rearrangement uses TRBV28 and TRBJ2-3, with D uncertain. CDR1 and CDR2 (germline): MDHEN, SYDVKM. Deletions cut 8 bases from V and 2 bases from J, with 8 bases between. The CDR3 covers 12 residues. CDR3 in amino acids: CASATFTDTQYF. The CDR3 coding sequence is TGTGCCAGCGCAACCTTCACAGATACGCAGTATTTT.

This clonotype has more than one count but fewer than ten. V is TRBV12-3 or TRBV12-4 and J is TRBJ1-5; a possible D gene is TRBD1 (5 bases). The germline V and J ends were trimmed by 3 bases and 3 bases, with 15 bases remaining between them. This CDR3 has 16 residues. The CDR3 DNA reads as TGTGCCAGCAGTTTGGCCTTTAGAGGGACCAATCAGCCCCAGCATTTT. Its translation: CASSLAFRGTNQPQHF.

The table lists this clonotype with a few counts. This chain connects TRBV11-3 to TRBJ2-2; the match to TRBD2 covers 9 bases. The CDR3 covers 14 residues. Germline trimming cut 5 bases from V and 6 bases from J; bases unmatched to any gene: 4. Germline lookup yields CDR1 SGHNT and CDR2 YENEEA. The CDR3 coding sequence is TGTGCCAGCAGCCCGGCGGGGGGGCCCGGGGAGCTGTTTTTT. Its protein product is CASSPAGGPGELFF.

V is TRBV6-1 and J is TRBJ2-7; D is undetermined. The V end lost 1 base, the J end lost 3 bases, and 10 bases lay between the germline ends. Germline V lookup: CDR1 MNHNS, CDR2 SASEGT. The CDR3 contains 14 residues. CDR3 loop: CASSEVGTIYEQYF. In DNA, the CDR3 is TGTGCCAGCAGTGAAGTAGGCACTATCTACGAGCAGTACTTC.

The rearrangement links TRBV20-1 to TRBJ2-1, with D perhaps matching TRBD2 (5 bases). The CDR3 is 14 residues long. Trimming took off 1 base at V and 9 bases at J, with 16 bases between the two ends. Germline V lookup: CDR1 DFQATT, CDR2 SNEGSKA (reference sequence). The CDR3 protein is CSARGMAGTSEQFF. As DNA, the CDR3 is TGCAGTGCTAGAGGAATGGCCGGTACTAGTGAGCAGTTCTTC.

This clonotype was seen at least ten times. This sequence joins TRBV28 and TRBJ2-7, with 8 nucleotides matching TRBD1. Trimming at V came to 4 bases and at J to 7 bases, leaving 12 bases not matched to a gene. CDR1 MDHEN and CDR2 SYDVKM come from the germline V gene. The CDR3 is 15 residues long. This chain's CDR3 is CASSWGTGSYREQYF. The CDR3 DNA reads as TGTGCCAGCAGTTGGGGGACAGGATCTTATAGGGAGCAGTACTTC.

Only one count was recorded for this clonotype. V gene TRBV19 combines with J gene TRBJ2-7; D possibly uses TRBD1 or TRBD2 (5 bases each). The CDR3 is 16 residues long. Per germline, CDR1 LNHDA and CDR2 SQIVND (reference sequence). V lost 5 bases, J lost 2 bases, and 19 bases lay in between. The CDR3 loop reads CASSPRSRGQTYEQYF. CDR3 bases: TGTGCCAGTAGTCCTCGCTCACGGGGCCAGACCTACGAGCAGTACTTC.

The chain carries TRBV20-1 and TRBJ1-2; TRBD1 aligns across 10 bases. CDR3 length: 18 amino acids. V dropped 6 bases and J dropped 0; count of bases not matched to a gene: 16. Per the germline V gene, CDR1 is DFQATT and CDR2 is SNEGSKA (reference sequence). CDR3 loop: CSATIRDRGPIPNYGYTF. The CDR3, as DNA: TGCAGTGCGACAATCCGGGACAGGGGTCCTATTCCTAACTATGGCTACACCTTC.

In this sample, this clonotype turned up a few times. This chain links TRBV7-9 with TRBJ2-1; 9 bases align to TRBD2. The germline gives CDR1 SEHNR, CDR2 FQNEAQ (reference sequence). This CDR3 is 14 amino acids long. V lost 5 bases to trimming and J lost 9 bases; unmatched junction nucleotides: 8. The DNA of the CDR3 is TGTGCCAGCAGCCCCGGGACTAGCCTCAGTGAGCAGTTCTTC. Translation gives CASSPGTSLSEQFF.

With regard to this clonotype: One junction end does not reproduce the germline sequence, and a read error may be involved. In DNA form, the CDR3 reads TGTGCCAACTCACCATTGGCGGGATACGACACCGGGGAGCTGTTTTTT. This codes for CANSPLAGYDTGELFF. The V gene is TRBV18, the J gene TRBJ2-2; TRBD2 is a possible D gene (6 bases). This CDR3 is 16 amino acids long. Per germline, CDR1 KGHSH and CDR2 LQKENI.

In its sample, this clonotype was seen a few times. The chain employs TRBV18 and TRBJ2-5; the match to TRBD1 covers 8 bases. Unmatched junction bases numbered 8, after V lost 0 bases and J lost 5 bases. This CDR3 spans 16 amino acids. Germline values: CDR1 KGHSH, CDR2 LQKENI. CDR3 nucleotides: TGTGCCAGCTCACCACCGAAGACAGGGGTAGGCGAGACCCAGTACTTC. Protein: CASSPPKTGVGETQYF.

The V call is TRBV4-2, the J call TRBJ1-1; the match to TRBD1 covers 7 bases. V lost 3 bases and J lost 0; bases outside the gene matches: 1. The CDR3 runs to 14 residues. The germline CDR1 and CDR2 sequences are LGHNA and YNFKEQ. Here the CDR3 reads CASSHGQVNTEAFF. The CDR3 region has the DNA TGTGCCAGCAGCCATGGACAGGTGAACACTGAAGCTTTCTTT.

This clonotype came up a few times. V usage is TRBV30 and J usage is TRBJ2-7, with a tentative D call TRBD2 (6 bases). Germline CDR1 is GTSNPN and CDR2 is SVGIG (reference sequence). The V end lost 7 bases, the J end lost 5 bases, and 15 bases lay between the germline ends. The CDR3 is made up of 12 amino acids. The CDR3 protein is CAYRAGSNEQYF. The CDR3 DNA reads as TGTGCCTACCGAGCGGGCAGCAACGAGCAGTACTTC.

This clonotype was picked up many times. The CDR3 loop reads CASSVQGAGYTF. Here the CDR3 DNA reads TGTGCCAGCAGTGTTCAGGGGGCCGGCTACACCTTC. The chain has TRBV28 and TRBJ1-2; 8 positions agree with TRBD1. V dropped 5 bases and J dropped 8; count of bases not matched to a gene: 4. Looked up from germline, CDR1 is MDHEN and CDR2 is SYDVKM. The length of the CDR3 is 12 residues.

This chain connects TRBV28 to TRBJ2-3, with D hard to call. Germline CDR1 reads MDHEN; CDR2 reads SYDVKM. Trimming cost V 5 bases and J 4 bases, with 7 bases left between them. The CDR3 is made up of 12 amino acids. DNA for the CDR3: TGTGCCAGCAGTGCGTATGCAGATACGCAGTATTTT. Residues: CASSAYADTQYF.

The table lists this clonotype with a few counts. This sequence joins TRBV14 and TRBJ2-3; D is ambiguous. V lost 3 bases and J 3 bases, leaving 4 bases between the germline ends. The germline V gene encodes CDR1 SGHDN and CDR2 FVKESK. The CDR3 is made up of 12 amino acids. The CDR3 loop is CASSHYTDTQYF. The DNA of the CDR3 is TGTGCCAGCAGCCATTATACAGATACGCAGTATTTT.